One T cell receptor (beta chain) is described in this entry. This entry comes from a study of immune characterization of retroperitoneal liposarcoma. A single record per CDR3 protein comes from TCRdb applying MiXCR to the PCR reads. The table has 8,200 or so distinct CDR3 sequences, roughly 41% seen once. This clonotype was sampled from a male donor with retroperitoneal liposarcoma. Sequencing was performed on tumor tissue.

CDR3 bases: TGTGCCAGCAGTTTTGGACAGGCGTCATTGGAGCAGTACTTC. It encodes CASSFGQASLEQYF. The chain uses TRBV27 and TRBJ2-1; TRBD1 aligns across 7 bases. Gene TRBJ2-7 matches the end of the DNA better, so the J call may be wrong. The CDR3 has 14 residues. The V gene's germline CDR1 is MNHEY and CDR2 SMNVEV (reference sequence).